A selection of T cell receptor beta chains follows, all from one sample in a study of shared clonotypes between healthy human individuals. This table comes from immunoSEQ multiplex PCR, and its TCRdb copy is limited to in-frame clones, with some not included. The sample has approximately 2.3 million clones, 80% to 95% seen once. Sequencing was done on a sample of naive CD4+ T cells from PBMCs. These receptors all stem from a man aged 18 to 35 in good health. Some clones in this sample may be carry-over from other donors' samples. CDR3s include the opening cysteine and the closing phenylalanine or tryptophan. Each record gives: D gene, J gene, V gene, clone size, CDR3 DNA, CDR3 protein. D genes are given only for firm matches. For some rows the clone size is stated as once, few or many, or as a class when expanded; others skip it.

>TRBD2|TRBJ2-7|TRBV9|-
TGTGCCAGCAGCCCTAGCGGGGGGTCCTACGAGCAGTACTTC
CASSPSGGSYEQYF
>TRBD1|TRBJ2-6|TRBV10-3|-
TGTGCCATCAGTGCACAGGGGAAAGGGGCCAACGTCCTGACTTTC
CAISAQGKGANVLTF
>TRBD2|TRBJ2-7|TRBV5-1|-
TGCGCCAGCAGCCCCGACGGGACTAGGGCTTCCTACGAGCAGTACTTC
CASSPDGTRASYEQYF
>-|TRBJ1-2|TRBV2|-
TGTGCCAACAGCCGGGGGGGCGTGGGTGGCTACACCTTC
CANSRGGVGGYTF
>-|TRBJ1-4|TRBV19|-
TGTGCCAGTAGTATAGGTGGCTCTAGGGAGGAAAAACTGTTTTTT
CASSIGGSREEKLFF
>-|TRBJ2-5|TRBV6-5|-
TGTGCCAGCAGCGGATGGCAAGAGACCCAGTACTTC
CASSGWQETQYF
>TRBD1|TRBJ1-2|TRBV10-3|-
TGTGCCATCAGTGAGGGGACAGGGCTTTATGGCTACACCTTC
CAISEGTGLYGYTF
>TRBD1|TRBJ2-7|TRBV9|-
TGTGCCAGCAGCTCCGGGACAGGGCTGGCCTACGAGCAGTACTTC
CASSSGTGLAYEQYF
>TRBD2|TRBJ2-5|TRBV4-2|-
TGTGCCAGCAGCCAAGACCAATTAGGTAGCGGGAGGCCCGGAGCCCAAGAGACCCAGTACTTC
CASSQDQLGSGRPGAQETQYF
>-|TRBJ2-5|TRBV28|-
TGTGCCAGCAGCTACAGGGTGTGGGAGACCCAGTACTTC
CASSYRVWETQYF
>-|TRBJ2-4|TRBV27|-
TGTGCCAGCAGTTTGAACCTTGGGGGCCGGCGGTACTTC
CASSLNLGGRRYF
>TRBD2|TRBJ2-1|TRBV7-2|-
TGTGCCAGCAGCCGGACTAGTGCCCTCGGTGAGCAGTTCTTC
CASSRTSALGEQFF
>-|TRBJ1-1|TRBV5-1|-
TGCGCCAGCAGCTTGAGGTCGGGCAGGGTGAACACTGAAGCTTTCTTT
CASSLRSGRVNTEAFF
>TRBD2|TRBJ2-1|TRBV30|-
TGTGCCTGGAGTGTTGGGACTAGCGGGAGACGGAAGGAGCAGTTCTTC
CAWSVGTSGRRKEQFF
>-|TRBJ1-4|TRBV2|-
TGTGCCAGCAACCTAGTTGGGGTTCCGGGCGAAAAACTGTTTTTT
CASNLVGVPGEKLFF
>TRBD2|TRBJ2-6|TRBV29-1|-
TGCAGCGCCATGGCCGGGAGGGTTTCCTCTGGGGCCAACGTCCTGACTTTC
CSAMAGRVSSGANVLTF
>TRBD2|TRBJ2-5|TRBV28|-
TGTGCCAGCAGCTGGGGCCCGTGGGGCGGGAGTGGAGAGACCCAGTACTTC
CASSWGPWGGSGETQYF
>TRBD1|TRBJ1-1|TRBV9|-
TGTGCCAGCAGCGTAGAGGGAGGGGGGACAGGAAAATCGAACACTGAAGCTTTCTTT
CASSVEGGGTGKSNTEAFF
>-|TRBJ1-2|TRBV5-1|-
TGCGCCAGCAGCGGGACGGAAAACTATGGCTACACCTTC
CASSGTENYGYTF
>-|TRBJ1-1|TRBV5-1|-
TGCGCCAGCAGCCCCGAACGAACGGGCACTGAAGCTTTCTTT
CASSPERTGTEAFF
>-|TRBJ2-7|TRBV28|-
TGTGCCAGCAGACGGGGTGGCAGGGCAACTACCTACGAGCAGTACTTC
CASRRGGRATTYEQYF
>-|TRBJ1-2|TRBV5-1|-
TGCGCCAGCAGCTTGGGCCCCAGTAACTATGGCTACACCTTC
CASSLGPSNYGYTF
>-|TRBJ1-5|TRBV18|once
TGTGCCAGCTCACCACGAAATGGCGGCGGTTATAGCAATCAGCCCCAGCATTTT
CASSPRNGGGYSNQPQHF
>-|TRBJ1-2|TRBV28|-
TGTGCCAGCAGTGCCACAGATAACTATGGCTACACCTTC
CASSATDNYGYTF
>TRBD1|TRBJ1-1|TRBV7-8|-
TGTGCCAGCAGCCGGACCTCCGGGACAGCGAACACTGAAGCTTTCTTT
CASSRTSGTANTEAFF
>TRBD1|TRBJ1-2|TRBV4-1|-
TGCGCCAGCAGCCAAACCGGGGACAGGGGGCATGGCTACACCTTC
CASSQTGDRGHGYTF
>-|TRBJ2-1|TRBV11-2|-
TGTGCCAGCAGCCCCACACCGGAGCTTCGGGATGAGCAGTTCTTC
CASSPTPELRDEQFF
>TRBD2|TRBJ2-2|TRBV5-1|-
TGCGCCAGCAGTTTGCTAGCGGGACACACCGGGGAGCTGTTTTTT
CASSLLAGHTGELFF
>TRBD1|TRBJ1-1|TRBV30|once
TGTGCCTGGAGTCACAGGGGGAACACTGAAGCTTTCTTT
CAWSHRGNTEAFF
>-|TRBJ1-4|TRBV7-9|-
TGTGCCAGCAGCTTGAGGCAGGGCGATGAAAAACTGTTTTTT
CASSLRQGDEKLFF
>-|TRBJ1-5|TRBV28|-
TGTGCCAGCAGTTTAAGGCCCTATAGCAATCAGCCCCAGCATTTT
CASSLRPYSNQPQHF
>-|TRBJ2-5|TRBV27|-
TGTGCCAGCAGTTTAGCAGGGATCGTTGTCGAGACCCAGTACTTC
CASSLAGIVVETQYF
>-|TRBJ2-1|TRBV19|-
TGTGCCAGTAGTACCCTATACAATGAGCAGTTCTTC
CASSTLYNEQFF
>-|TRBJ2-1|TRBV7-6|-
TGTGCCAGCAGCTTGGGGAATGAGCAGTTCTTC
CASSLGNEQFF
>-|TRBJ1-5|TRBV4-1|-
TGCGCCAGCAGCCAACAAGGGATTGGAATGAATTATCAGCCCCAGCATTTT
CASSQQGIGMNYQPQHF
>TRBD1|TRBJ2-7|TRBV28|-
TGTGCCAGCAGTGGGACAGGGGGACGGAACGAGCAGTACTTC
CASSGTGGRNEQYF
>TRBD2|TRBJ2-7|TRBV5-3|-
TGTGCCAGAAGCTTTCGGACTAGCGGGAGGCTCCCCGAGCAGTACTTC
CARSFRTSGRLPEQYF
>TRBD1|TRBJ2-7|TRBV5-1|once
TGCGCCAGCAGCTTGGGACAGGGGCAGGAGCAGTACTTC
CASSLGQGQEQYF
>-|TRBJ2-4|TRBV28|-
TGTGCCAGCAGTAGGCCCGGTGGGGCCAAAAACATTCAGTACTTC
CASSRPGGAKNIQYF
>TRBD1|TRBJ1-2|TRBV5-8|-
TGTGCCAGCAGCTTTTCCGGGACAGCACATTATGGCTACACCTTC
CASSFSGTAHYGYTF
>TRBD2|TRBJ2-1|TRBV5-1|-
TGCGCCAGCAGCTTGTCCCCGGTGGGACTAGCGGGAGGAGGTGGGTCGAATGAGCAGTTCTTC
CASSLSPVGLAGGGGSNEQFF
>-|TRBJ1-3|TRBV28|-
TGTGCCAGCAGTTACAGGGTTGACACCATATATTTT
CASSYRVDTIYF
>-|TRBJ2-1|TRBV6-5|-
TGTGCCAGCAGTCGGGGCAGCGAGCAGTTCTTC
CASSRGSEQFF
>-|TRBJ1-2|TRBV5-4|-
TGTGCCAGCAGCTTGTCCCCGGGGGGCTATGGCTACACCTTC
CASSLSPGGYGYTF
>-|TRBJ1-4|TRBV5-6|-
TGTGCCAGCAGCGTGAGGGCAAACGAAAAACTGTTTTTT
CASSVRANEKLFF
>-|TRBJ1-3|TRBV7-6|-
TGTGCCAGCACCAATCAGGGCTCCTCTGGAAACACCATATATTTT
CASTNQGSSGNTIYF
>TRBD1|TRBJ2-5|TRBV18|-
TGTGCCAGCTCACCCGGGACAGGGGGCCGGGAGACCCAGTACTTC
CASSPGTGGRETQYF
>TRBD2|TRBJ2-7|TRBV6-1|-
TGTGCCAGCACTGTTAGCGGGAGGGACTACGAGCAGTACTTC
CASTVSGRDYEQYF
>-|TRBJ2-7|TRBV27|once
TGTGCCAGCAGTTTAGCGGCAGGGCCCTACGAGCAGTACTTC
CASSLAAGPYEQYF
>TRBD1|TRBJ1-4|TRBV15|-
TGTGCCACCGGGACAGGGACTAATGAAAAACTGTTTTTT
CATGTGTNEKLFF